This entry concerns a single TCR beta chain. Assay: immunoSEQ multiplex PCR; the TCRdb copy retains only in-frame clones and omits some. Here the sample spans 50,000 to 65,000 clones, 70% to 85% being singletons. The germline CDR1 and CDR2 sequences are SGHTA and FQGTGA. This CDR3 has 16 amino acids. V dropped 1 base and J dropped 2 bases, with 13 bases sitting between them. This sample was included in a study of OX40 agonist ivuxolimab in advanced cancers. Study overall: The study treated patients with ivuxolimab, an agonistic anti-OX40 (CD134) antibody.

This TCR derives from an adult with an advanced solid tumor such as melanoma, head and neck, liver or kidney cancer. The sample here was CD4+ or CD8+ T cells sorted from blood, taken in a trial of the OX40 agonist ivuxolimab. The chain carries TRBV7-3 and TRBJ2-3; unclear D gene. CDR3 amino acids: CASSLIGRRATDTQYF. CDR3 DNA: TGTGCCAGCAGCTTAATTGGCCGTCGTGCCACAGATACGCAGTATTTT.